The rows below give T cell receptor beta chains drawn from one sample of a study of T-cell reconstitution after alpha-beta-depleted transplantation in children. TCRdb passed the PCR reads through MiXCR, listing each CDR3 protein once. The data show approximately 800,000 distinct CDR3 sequences, with less than 20% seen just once and approximately 5% held by the top ten. The sequences come from PBMCs, mostly from graft donor cells, collected 360 days after TCRalphabeta/CD19-depleted stem cell transplant. The receptors stem from a male patient between 5 and 17 years old who had a stem cell transplant for acute lymphoblastic leukemia, so the T cells may come from the graft donor. Both conserved end residues are part of each CDR3. The order of the fields is J gene, D gene, clone size, V gene, CDR3 DNA, CDR3 protein. The D gene is left open where the match is weak. Not all rows give a size; the values are once, few, many and, for expanded clones, a class.

j_gene: TRBJ2-1; d_gene: TRBD1; abundance: NA; v_gene: TRBV6-1; CDR3nt: TGTGCCAGCACACCCCTGACAGGGGGCGTCAACAATGAGCAGTTCTTC; CDR3aa: CASTPLTGGVNNEQFF
j_gene: TRBJ2-3; d_gene: NA; abundance: few; v_gene: TRBV5-1; CDR3nt: TGCGCCAGCAGCTTGGCCGGTAGGGGGAGACGCACAGATACGCAGTATTTT; CDR3aa: CASSLAGRGRRTDTQYF
j_gene: TRBJ2-2; d_gene: TRBD2; abundance: few; v_gene: TRBV27; CDR3nt: TGTGCCAGCAGTCGAAGCGGGAGGAACACCGGGGAGCTGTTTTTT; CDR3aa: CASSRSGRNTGELFF
j_gene: TRBJ2-5; d_gene: NA; abundance: NA; v_gene: TRBV20-1; CDR3nt: TGCAGTGCTGTCCGGGACCCAGGGGAGACCCAGTACTTC; CDR3aa: CSAVRDPGETQYF
j_gene: TRBJ2-7; d_gene: NA; abundance: NA; v_gene: TRBV6-2/TRBV6-3; CDR3nt: TGTGCCAGCAGTCAAACGATGAGTTACGAGCAGTACTTC; CDR3aa: CASSQTMSYEQYF
j_gene: TRBJ1-1; d_gene: TRBD1; abundance: many; v_gene: TRBV6-2/TRBV6-3; CDR3nt: TGTGCCAGCAGTTACGGGTGGGGACAGGGGCCAAAGGGGCTGATGAACACTGAAGCTTTCTTT; CDR3aa: CASSYGWGQGPKGLMNTEAFF
j_gene: TRBJ2-3; d_gene: NA; abundance: NA; v_gene: TRBV11-2; CDR3nt: TGTGCCAGCAGCGCCGACAGGGAGCGGGCAGATACGCAGTATTTT; CDR3aa: CASSADRERADTQYF
j_gene: TRBJ1-1; d_gene: TRBD1; abundance: many; v_gene: TRBV5-1; CDR3nt: TGCGCCAGCAGCTTGGCCGGGACAGGGATTTTGACCACTGAAGCTTTCTTT; CDR3aa: CASSLAGTGILTTEAFF
j_gene: TRBJ2-7; d_gene: NA; abundance: NA; v_gene: TRBV5-1; CDR3nt: TGCGCCAGCAGCTTCCTAGGGGATGCAAGGGAGCAGTACTTC; CDR3aa: CASSFLGDAREQYF
j_gene: TRBJ2-7; d_gene: NA; abundance: few; v_gene: TRBV7-2; CDR3nt: TGTGCCAGCAGCCGTACCGGGACAAAAGCCTACGAGCAGTACTTC; CDR3aa: CASSRTGTKAYEQYF
j_gene: TRBJ1-6; d_gene: NA; abundance: NA; v_gene: TRBV5-1; CDR3nt: TGCGCCAGCAGCGGATGGGACCGCTCTGACTCACCCCTCCACTTT; CDR3aa: CASSGWDRSDSPLHF
j_gene: TRBJ2-3; d_gene: NA; abundance: NA; v_gene: TRBV29-1; CDR3nt: TGCAGCGTTGATTGGCAGACTAGCACAGATACGCAGTATTTT; CDR3aa: CSVDWQTSTDTQYF
j_gene: TRBJ2-1; d_gene: NA; abundance: few; v_gene: TRBV15; CDR3nt: TGTGCCACCAGCCCCCCTGCAGTTTCCTACAATGAGCAGTTCTTC; CDR3aa: CATSPPAVSYNEQFF
j_gene: TRBJ1-1; d_gene: NA; abundance: few; v_gene: TRBV10-3; CDR3nt: TGTGCCATCAGTGAGAGTCAGGGGTGGTTCACTGAAGCTTTCTTT; CDR3aa: CAISESQGWFTEAFF
j_gene: TRBJ2-7; d_gene: TRBD1; abundance: NA; v_gene: TRBV7-2; CDR3nt: TGTGCCAGCAGCTGGCCGGGACAGGGGAAGTTCGAGCAGTACTTC; CDR3aa: CASSWPGQGKFEQYF
j_gene: TRBJ2-3; d_gene: NA; abundance: few; v_gene: TRBV18; CDR3nt: TGTGCCAGCTCGCTTGGCAGCCCCACAGATACGCAGTATTTT; CDR3aa: CASSLGSPTDTQYF
j_gene: TRBJ2-1; d_gene: TRBD1; abundance: few; v_gene: TRBV6-4; CDR3nt: TGTGCCAGCAGCGCCGTGGACAGGAGCTCCTACAATGAGCAGTTCTTC; CDR3aa: CASSAVDRSSYNEQFF
j_gene: TRBJ2-2; d_gene: NA; abundance: few; v_gene: TRBV11-2; CDR3nt: TGTGCCAGCAGCCGTTTAGGTGCGAGCGAGGGGAACACCGGGGAGCTGTTTTTT; CDR3aa: CASSRLGASEGNTGELFF